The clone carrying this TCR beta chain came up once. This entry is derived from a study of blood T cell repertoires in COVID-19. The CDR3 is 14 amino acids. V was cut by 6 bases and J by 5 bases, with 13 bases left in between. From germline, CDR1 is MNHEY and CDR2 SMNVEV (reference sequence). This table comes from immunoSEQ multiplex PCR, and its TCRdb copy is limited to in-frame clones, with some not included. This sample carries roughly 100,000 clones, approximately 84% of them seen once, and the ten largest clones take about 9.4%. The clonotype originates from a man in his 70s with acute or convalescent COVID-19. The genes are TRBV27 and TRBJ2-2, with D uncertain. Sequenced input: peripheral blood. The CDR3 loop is CASSPLADTGELFF. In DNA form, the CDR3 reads TGTGCCAGCAGCCCCCTCGCGGATACCGGGGAGCTGTTTTTT.